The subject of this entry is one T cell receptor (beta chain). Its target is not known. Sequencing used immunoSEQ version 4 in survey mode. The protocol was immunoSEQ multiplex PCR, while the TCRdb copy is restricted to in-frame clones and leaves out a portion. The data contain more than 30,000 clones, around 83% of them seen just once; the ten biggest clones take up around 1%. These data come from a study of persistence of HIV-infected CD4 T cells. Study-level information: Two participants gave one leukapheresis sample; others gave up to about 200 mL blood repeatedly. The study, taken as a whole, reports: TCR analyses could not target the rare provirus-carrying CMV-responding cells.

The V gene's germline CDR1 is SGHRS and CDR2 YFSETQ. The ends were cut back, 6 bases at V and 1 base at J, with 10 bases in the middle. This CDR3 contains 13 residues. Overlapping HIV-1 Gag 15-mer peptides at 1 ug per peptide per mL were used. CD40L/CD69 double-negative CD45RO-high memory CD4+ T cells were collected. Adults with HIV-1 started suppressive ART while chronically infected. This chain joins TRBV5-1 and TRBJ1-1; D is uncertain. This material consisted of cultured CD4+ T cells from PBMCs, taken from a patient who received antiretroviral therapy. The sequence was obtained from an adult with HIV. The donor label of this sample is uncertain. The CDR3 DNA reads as TGCGCCAGCAATACGGACGGGAACACTGAAGCTTTCTTT. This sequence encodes CASNTDGNTEAFF.